This T cell receptor (beta chain) was recorded in a study of regulatory T cells in long-lasting Graves disease. Sequencing libraries for TCR beta were prepared with iRepertoire HTBI primers and Arm-PCR of CDR3 regions. TCRdb reprocessed the multiplex PCR reads with MiXCR, giving one entry per CDR3 protein. In the table there are 450,000 to 650,000 distinct CDR3 sequences, about 15% of which are singletons. Described time point: newly diagnosed GD, antithyroid drugs for less than 3 months. RNA isolated from PBMCs was used to make the TCR library. This clonotype was picked up one time. V lost 3 bases, J lost 2 bases, and 10 bases lay in between. The CDR3 extends over 14 amino acids. The germline CDR1 and CDR2 sequences are MDHEN and SYDVKM. Separately, the same data were catalogued under a study of T cells in Graves' hyperthyroidism and ophthalmopathy.

The origin of this receptor is a woman aged 35-65 years with Graves disease. The sample here was peripheral blood mononuclear cells (PBMCs), taken at new diagnosis, from a patient treated with antithyroid drugs. J is TRBJ1-1 and V is TRBV28, with D hard to call. In DNA form, the CDR3 reads TGTGCCAGCAGTTTGATTGGGGTTAACACTGAAGCTTTCTTT. This encodes CASSLIGVNTEAFF.